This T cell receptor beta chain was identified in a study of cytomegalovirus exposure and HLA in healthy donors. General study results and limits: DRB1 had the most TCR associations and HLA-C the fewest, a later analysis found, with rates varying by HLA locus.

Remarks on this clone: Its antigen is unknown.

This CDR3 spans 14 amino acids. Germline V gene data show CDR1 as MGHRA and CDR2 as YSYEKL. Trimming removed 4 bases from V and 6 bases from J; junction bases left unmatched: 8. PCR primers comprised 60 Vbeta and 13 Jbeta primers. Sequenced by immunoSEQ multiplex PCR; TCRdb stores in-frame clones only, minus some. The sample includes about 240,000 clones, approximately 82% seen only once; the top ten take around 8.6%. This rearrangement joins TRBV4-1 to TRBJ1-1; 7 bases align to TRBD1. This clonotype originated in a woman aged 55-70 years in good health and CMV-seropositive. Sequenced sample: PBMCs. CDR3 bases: TGCGCCAGCAGCCCACTGACAGGGAGACCTGAAGCTTTCTTT. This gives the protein CASSPLTGRPEAFF.